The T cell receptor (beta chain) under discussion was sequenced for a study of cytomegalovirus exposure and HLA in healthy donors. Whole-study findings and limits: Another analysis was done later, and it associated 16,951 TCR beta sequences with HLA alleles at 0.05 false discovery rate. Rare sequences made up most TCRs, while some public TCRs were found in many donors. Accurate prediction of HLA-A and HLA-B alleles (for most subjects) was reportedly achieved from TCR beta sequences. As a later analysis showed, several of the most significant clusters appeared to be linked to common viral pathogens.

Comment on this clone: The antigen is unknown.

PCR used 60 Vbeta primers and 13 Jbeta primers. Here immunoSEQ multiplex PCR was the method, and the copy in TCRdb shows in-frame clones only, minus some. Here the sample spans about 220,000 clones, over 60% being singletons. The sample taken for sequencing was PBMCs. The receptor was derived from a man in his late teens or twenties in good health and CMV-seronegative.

The chain's CDR3 is CASSTPLQGSGVAGELFF. DNA of the CDR3: TGCGCCAGCAGTACCCCTTTACAGGGGTCCGGAGTGGCGGGGGAGCTGTTTTTT. V and J are TRBV23-1 and TRBJ2-2; 7 nucleotides align to TRBD1. TRBV23-1 is an ORF, and what it does is uncertain. This CDR3 spans 18 amino acids. With 5 bases clipped from V and 8 bases from J, the junction kept 20 bases outside the gene matches.